This TCR beta chain was sequenced during a study of vaccination and CD4 T cells after COVID-19. For the study at large: Either the Pfizer-BioNTech BNT162b2 or Moderna mRNA-1273 vaccine was given as two doses.

V trimming: 7 bases; J trimming: 5 bases; junction bases outside the gene matches: 12. The CDR3 extends over 15 amino acids. In germline, CDR1 is LNHDA, CDR2 SQIVND (reference sequence). Cultured CD4+ T-cell DNA underwent Oncomine TCR Beta short-read sequencing. TCRdb passed the PCR reads through MiXCR, listing each CDR3 protein once. The table shows fewer than 30,000 distinct CDR3 sequences, with 40% to 55% occurring only once. Specified treatment: roughly ten-day PBMC culture with coronavirus spike peptide pools or control peptides (ViraFEST assay). Once peptide pools had expanded antigen-specific T cells, ViraFEST sequenced TCRs. Comment on this clonotype: Its antigen remains unidentified.

The source is a human donor who received a COVID-19 vaccine. This sample comprised CD4+ T cells from blood, cultured in vitro, obtained before SARS-CoV-2 vaccination. V and J are TRBV19 and TRBJ1-2, with 8 nucleotides matching TRBD1. CDR3 in amino acids: CASNPAGTGGYGYTF. CDR3 DNA sequence: TGTGCCAGTAACCCAGCCGGGACAGGCGGGTATGGCTACACCTTC.